These T cell receptor beta chains were read from a single sample in a study of T-cell reconstitution after alpha-beta-depleted transplantation in children. TCRdb independently ran MiXCR on the PCR reads; one entry per CDR3 protein. The repertoire consists of about 540,000 distinct CDR3 sequences, with more than 20% occurring once and the leading ten covering 30% to 45%. The sample was PBMCs, taken before TCRalphabeta/CD19-depleted stem cell transplant. The receptors here all came from a boy under two years old with Wiskott-Aldrich syndrome, due to receive a stem cell transplant. CDR3s leave out the opening cysteine and the closing phenylalanine or tryptophan.

CDR3: ASSLMGLGNQPQH; J: TRBJ1-5; V: TRBV5-1; length: 13
CDR3: SAREGQVSYEQY; J: TRBJ2-7; V: TRBV20-1; length: 12
CDR3: ASSYSKGLAYEQY; J: TRBJ2-7; V: TRBV6-5; length: 13
CDR3: ASRSGPGNTEAF; J: TRBJ1-1; V: TRBV25-1; length: 12
CDR3: ASTDPGQGFQY; J: TRBJ2-5; V: TRBV6-6; length: 11
CDR3: SASPVGKRSYNEQF; J: TRBJ2-1; V: TRBV20-1; length: 14
CDR3: ASAPTGGSSYEQY; J: TRBJ2-7; V: TRBV9; length: 13
CDR3: ASSLAGSGWNEQF; J: TRBJ2-1; V: TRBV12-3/TRBV12-4; length: 13
CDR3: ASSDGRLAF; J: TRBJ1-1; V: TRBV27; length: 9
CDR3: ASSYGGLAGDFKNIQY; J: TRBJ2-4; V: TRBV5-1; length: 16
CDR3: SAGTPRGSYNEQF; J: TRBJ2-1; V: TRBV20-1; length: 13
CDR3: ASSPGGRSGTDTQY; J: TRBJ2-3; V: TRBV28; length: 14
CDR3: ASSLVGGIPYNEQF; J: TRBJ2-1; V: TRBV7-2; length: 14
CDR3: ASSGSGGTGELF; J: TRBJ2-2; V: TRBV10-1; length: 12
CDR3: ASSPTGLWSTEAF; J: TRBJ1-1; V: TRBV3-1; length: 13
CDR3: ASSWDGGIAF; J: TRBJ1-1; V: TRBV5-1; length: 10
CDR3: ASSEVAGGGNEQY; J: TRBJ2-7; V: TRBV7-3; length: 13
CDR3: ASSLGIQRGRRATDTQY; J: TRBJ2-3; V: TRBV11-1; length: 17
CDR3: ASSVDPLSEQF; J: TRBJ2-1; V: TRBV9; length: 11
CDR3: SARERSNIIWGYT; J: TRBJ1-2; V: TRBV20-1; length: 13
CDR3: ASSFRRENYGYT; J: TRBJ1-2; V: TRBV12-3/TRBV12-4; length: 12
CDR3: SVSNRDSLQF; J: TRBJ2-1; V: TRBV29-1; length: 10
CDR3: ASVRTILYNEQF; J: TRBJ2-1; V: TRBV7-2; length: 12
CDR3: ASSLKGLACYEQY; J: TRBJ2-7; V: TRBV5-1; length: 13
CDR3: ATSRGDRGNQETQY; J: TRBJ2-5; V: TRBV15; length: 14
CDR3: ASSVYLDRGTDTQY; J: TRBJ2-3; V: TRBV12-3/TRBV12-4; length: 14